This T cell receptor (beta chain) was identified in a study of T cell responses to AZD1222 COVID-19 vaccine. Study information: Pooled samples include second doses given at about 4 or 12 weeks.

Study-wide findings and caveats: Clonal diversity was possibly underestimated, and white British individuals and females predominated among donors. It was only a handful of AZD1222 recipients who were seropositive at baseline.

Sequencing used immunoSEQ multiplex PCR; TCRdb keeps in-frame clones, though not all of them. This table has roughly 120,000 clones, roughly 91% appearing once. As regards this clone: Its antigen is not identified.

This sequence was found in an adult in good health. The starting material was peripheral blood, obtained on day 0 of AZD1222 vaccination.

The CDR3 DNA is TGTGCCAGCAGCTTAGGAGCCGGGAGGGGAAACATTCAGTACTTC. Translated: CASSLGAGRGNIQYF. The rearrangement uses TRBV7-2 and TRBJ2-4, with TRBD2 matching over 8 bases. Germline V lookup: CDR1 SGHTA, CDR2 FQGNSA. The CDR3 loop spans 15 amino acids. The V gene end was trimmed by 1 base and the J gene end by 6 bases; junction bases not matched to a gene: 5.